This passage covers 5 T cell receptor beta chains from one sample sequenced in a study of OX40 agonist ivuxolimab in advanced cancers. Data came from immunoSEQ multiplex PCR; TCRdb stores just in-frame clones and leaves some out. In the table there are approximately 69,000 clones, approximately 84% of which are singletons. The starting material was CD4+ or CD8+ T cells sorted from blood, obtained in a trial of the OX40 agonist ivuxolimab. These receptors were obtained from an adult with an advanced solid tumor such as melanoma, head and neck, liver or kidney cancer.

This clone appeared a single time. The chain carries TRBV27 and TRBJ1-2; D unclear. This CDR3 comprises 15 residues. The V gene lost 4 bases and the J gene lost 3 bases, with 15 bases spanning the gap. CDR1 MNHEY and CDR2 SMNVEV come from the germline V gene (reference sequence). For the CDR3, the DNA is TGTGCCAGCAGTTCGTGGAATGGGAGGCACTATGGCTACACCTTC. It codes for CASSSWNGRHYGYTF.

This clone was counted between two and nine times. The rearrangement joins TRBV30 to TRBJ1-1; unclear D gene. Trimming stripped 3 bases from V and 6 bases from J, with 11 bases between. The CDR3 spans 12 residues. Germline V gives CDR1 GTSNPN, CDR2 SVGIG (reference sequence). In DNA form, the CDR3 reads TGTGCCTGGAGCGGATATTTTGCTGAAGCTTTCTTT. Its protein product is CAWSGYFAEAFF.

This chain connects TRBV5-8 to TRBJ2-2, with 8 bases fitting TRBD1. CDR1 and CDR2 (germline): SGHTS, YDEGEE. V was clipped by 6 bases and J by 3 bases; unmatched bases: 10. The CDR3 runs to 16 residues. CDR3 residues: CASINLGQDDTGELFF. The CDR3 DNA reads as TGTGCCAGCATCAACTTGGGACAGGATGACACCGGGGAGCTGTTTTTT.

This chain joins TRBV7-9 and TRBJ2-7, with 8 bases lining up with TRBD2. V was pared by 4 bases and J by 2 bases, with 4 bases of the junction left unmatched. This CDR3 has 14 residues. CDR1 is SEHNR, CDR2 FQNEAQ, per germline (reference sequence). The CDR3 reads CASSSGTRAYEQYF. In DNA, the CDR3 is TGTGCCAGCAGCTCCGGGACTAGAGCCTACGAGCAGTACTTC.

The CDR3 here is CASQDRGKGNEQFF. The CDR3 DNA reads as TGTGCCAGCCAAGACAGGGGAAAAGGCAATGAGCAGTTCTTC. The chain recombines TRBV5-4 with TRBJ2-1; TRBD1 matches 8 bases. CDR1 and CDR2 from the germline V gene are SGHNT and YYREEE (reference sequence). The V and J ends lost 7 bases and 6 bases, in that order; junction bases with no gene match: 9. The CDR3 loop spans 14 amino acids.